This T cell receptor (beta chain) derives from a study of human T cells and chemical hapten exposure. TCRdb reprocessed the RACE reads with MiXCR, giving one entry per CDR3 protein. The top ten clones hold about 2.5% of a sample with 300,000 to 450,000 distinct CDR3 sequences, 5.1% of them seen once. Notes on the study in general: The presence of alopecia in the donors means their immune response may differ from healthy people's. There were significantly more large CDR3 similarity clusters among expanded TCRs than among controls.

The V and J ends lost 3 bases and 4 bases, in that order; junction bases with no gene match: 0. CDR3 size: 15 residues. Germline V lookup: CDR1 LGHNA, CDR2 YSLEER. Time point denoted: pre-sensitization, week 0. Treatment described: therapeutic diphenylcyclopropenone sensitization with weekly scalp DPC. Blood draws preceded each patch test application. Suited to DPC and affected by alopecia, the donors ranged from 18 to 70 years old. As to this clonotype: The antigen is undetermined.

This chain links TRBV4-3 with TRBJ2-3; TRBD2 matches 14 bases. This clonotype originated in a woman aged 50 to 60 with alopecia areata. Some clones in this sample may be carry-over from other donors' samples. The sample consisted of whole blood, taken in connection with sensitization to the hapten diphenylcyclopropenone (DPC). CDR3 amino acids: CASSQTSGRADTQYF. CDR3 nucleotide sequence: TGCGCCAGCAGCCAGACTAGCGGGAGGGCAGATACGCAGTATTTT.